The 19 T cell receptor beta chains reported below all come from one sample, sequenced in a study of neurological immune-mediated disorders. TCRdb passed the 5' RACE reads through MiXCR, listing each CDR3 protein once. The sample includes more than 75,000 distinct CDR3 sequences, around 4.6% of them seen just once. Material: PBMCs. The receptor source for this set is a woman aged 25-40 years with multiple sclerosis.

This clonotype was seen more than once but under ten times. This sequence joins TRBV5-1 and TRBJ1-6; TRBD1 matches 7 bases. Germline CDR1 is SGHRS and CDR2 is YFSETQ. V was pared by 0 bases and J by 8 bases, with 11 bases of the junction left unmatched. This CDR3 has 17 amino acids. The CDR3 nucleotides read TGCGCCAGCAGCTTGGGCCGTACCGACAGGGTATATTCACCCCTCCACTTT. Translated, it gives CASSLGRTDRVYSPLHF. Drawing the rest from reference TRBV5-1 and TRBJ1-6, the complete variable domain is KAGVTQTPRYLIKTRGQQVTLSCSPISGHRSVSWYQQTPGQGLQFLFEYFSETQRNKGNFPGRFSGRQFSNSRSEMNVSTLELGDSALYLCASSLGRTDRVYSPLHFGNGTRLTVT.

This clonotype was detected ten times or more. The V gene is TRBV6-5, the J gene TRBJ2-5, with TRBD1 matching 7 bases. CDR3 length equals 14 residues. J was trimmed by 1 base and V by 6 bases; bases with no gene match: 5. In germline, CDR1 is MNHEY, CDR2 SVGAGI. The CDR3 reads CASRERQGQETQYF. CDR3 nucleotides: TGTGCCAGCAGAGAAAGACAGGGCCAAGAGACCCAGTACTTC.

The V call is TRBV5-1, the J call TRBJ1-2; D is ambiguous. Trimming pared 3 bases from V and 0 bases from J, leaving 12 bases between. Germline V lookup: CDR1 SGHRS, CDR2 YFSETQ. This CDR3 is 15 amino acids long. This CDR3 is CASSSRRNSNYGYTF. CDR3 bases: TGCGCCAGCAGCTCCCGACGGAATTCTAACTATGGCTACACCTTC.

This clonotype was observed a few times. The chain uses TRBV5-1 and TRBJ2-1, with TRBD1 matching over 8 bases. Per germline, CDR1 SGHRS and CDR2 YFSETQ. The CDR3 has 18 residues. With 0 bases clipped from V and 6 bases from J, the junction kept 14 bases outside the gene matches. CDR3 region: CASSLEWAGGIQSNEQFF. The CDR3 nucleotides are TGCGCCAGCAGCTTGGAGTGGGCAGGGGGCATTCAATCCAATGAGCAGTTCTTC.

In this sample, this clonotype turned up many times. The rearrangement joins TRBV10-3 to TRBJ2-1; 9 nucleotides line up with TRBD2. V was pared by 10 bases and J by 4 bases, with 14 bases of the junction left unmatched. The CDR3 has 16 residues. Germline lookup yields CDR1 ENHRY and CDR2 SYGVKD. The CDR3 loop reads CATIPSSGRGYNEQFF. The CDR3 DNA reads TGTGCCACCATCCCCAGTAGCGGGAGAGGTTACAATGAGCAGTTCTTC.

The CDR3 nucleotides are TGCAGTGCTAGACCCGCTGAGGGGGTGAGAGGCAAAAACATTCAGTACTTC. This encodes CSARPAEGVRGKNIQYF. This chain joins TRBV20-1 and TRBJ2-4, with a tentative D call TRBD1 (6 bases). With 2 bases removed from V and 3 bases from J, the gap between germline ends came to 20 bases. The CDR3 runs to 17 residues. Germline V gene data show CDR1 as DFQATT and CDR2 as SNEGSKA (reference sequence).

This clonotype was seen repeatedly, ten times or more. The rearrangement joins TRBV6-6 to TRBJ1-4, with D unresolved. This CDR3 contains 11 residues. The germline V gene has CDR1 MNHNY and CDR2 SVGAGI (reference sequence). V dropped 8 bases and J dropped 8 bases, with 9 bases sitting between them. CDR3 nucleotides: TGTGCCAGCGGGGTGATCGAAAAACTGTTTTTT. Translated, it gives CASGVIEKLFF.

On this clonotype: A much larger clone is a single base away; this may be a read error. V gene TRBV7-2 combines with J gene TRBJ2-1, with D possibly matching TRBD2 (6 bases). This CDR3 spans 16 amino acids. Germline V gives CDR1 SGHTA, CDR2 FQGNSA. With 0 bases removed from V and 1 base from J, the gap between germline ends came to 10 bases. The CDR3, as DNA: TGTGCCAGCAGCTTAGCAAAAGGGAGGTCCTACAATGAGCAGTTCTTC. Its protein product is CASSLAKGRSYNEQFF.

This clonotype was recorded at least ten times. The chain combines TRBV29-1 with TRBJ2-5, with D possibly TRBD2 on 5 matching bases. The CDR3 runs to 11 residues. The V end lost 7 bases, the J end lost 1 base, and 7 bases lay between the germline ends. Germline assignment: CDR1 SQVTM and CDR2 ANQGSEA. CDR3 in DNA: TGCAGCGGAGGGAGCCAAGAGACCCAGTACTTC. It yields the protein CSGGSQETQYF. The full variable domain, with the rest looked up from reference TRBV29-1 and TRBJ2-5, is SAVISQKPSRDICQRGTSLTIQCQVDSQVTMMFWYRQQPGQSLTLIATANQGSEATYESGFVIDKFPISRPNLTFSTLTVSNMSPEDSSIYLCSGGSQETQYFGPGTRLLVL.

Turning to this clonotype: This may arise from a read error, as a much more abundant clone is one base away. The chain links TRBV20-1 to TRBJ2-4, with D possibly matching TRBD1 (6 bases). The CDR3 is 13 amino acids. Trimming removed 7 bases from V and 7 bases from J, with 17 bases in between. Germline CDR1 DFQATT, CDR2 SNEGSKA (reference sequence). CDR3 coding DNA: TGCAGTGACACGAGGACAGTTGGGAACATTCAGTACTTC. Translated, it gives CSDTRTVGNIQYF.

This clonotype was detected ten times or more. The chain couples TRBV5-1 to TRBJ2-5; D is unresolved. Trimming stripped 0 bases from V and 0 bases from J, with 6 bases between. CDR3 length: 14 residues. Looked up from germline, CDR1 is SGHRS and CDR2 is YFSETQ. CDR3 sequence: CASSLDGYQETQYF. The DNA for the CDR3 is TGCGCCAGCAGCTTGGACGGGTACCAAGAGACCCAGTACTTC.

Ten or more counts support this clonotype. The chain couples TRBV12-3 or TRBV12-4 to TRBJ2-3; perhaps TRBD2 as D (6 bases). The CDR3 has 12 residues. The V and J ends lost 6 bases and 4 bases respectively, with 8 bases between them. CDR3 protein: CASRRGADTQYF. CDR3 bases: TGTGCCAGCAGGCGCGGGGCAGATACGCAGTATTTT.

This clonotype occurred many times. The rearrangement uses TRBV3-1 and TRBJ1-1, with D perhaps matching TRBD1 (5 bases). V was cut by 4 bases and J by 0 bases, with 6 bases left in between. Germline V gene sequence: CDR1 LGHDT, CDR2 YNNKEL (reference sequence). There are 13 residues in the CDR3. The CDR3 protein is CASSLTVNTEAFF. The CDR3, as DNA: TGTGCCAGCAGCCTGACAGTGAACACTGAAGCTTTCTTT.

This clonotype was seen ten or more times. The gene calls are TRBV5-1 and TRBJ1-2; 8 positions agree with TRBD1. This CDR3 comprises 12 residues. Germline V gene sequence: CDR1 SGHRS, CDR2 YFSETQ. Germline trimming cut 3 bases from V and 8 bases from J; bases unmatched to any gene: 3. The CDR3 loop reads CASSWGQEGYTF. CDR3 in DNA: TGCGCCAGCAGCTGGGGACAGGAGGGCTACACCTTC. Drawing the rest from reference TRBV5-1 and TRBJ1-2, the complete variable domain is KAGVTQTPRYLIKTRGQQVTLSCSPISGHRSVSWYQQTPGQGLQFLFEYFSETQRNKGNFPGRFSGRQFSNSRSEMNVSTLELGDSALYLCASSWGQEGYTFGSGTRLTVV.

The V gene is TRBV5-1, the J gene TRBJ1-1, with a possible D match to TRBD1 (6 bases). V was cut by 3 bases and J by 5 bases, with 11 bases left in between. Germline V gives CDR1 SGHRS, CDR2 YFSETQ. The CDR3 consists of 13 residues. For the CDR3, the DNA is TGCGCCAGCAGCTATCAGGGGAGGACTGAAGCTTTCTTT. As protein: CASSYQGRTEAFF.

This clonotype was detected ten times or more. The CDR3 is CSARTPGGFSEQYV. CDR3 nucleotides: TGCAGTGCTAGAACCCCAGGGGGATTCTCCGAGCAGTACGTC. The J gene is TRBJ2-7, the V gene TRBV20-1; 7 bases match TRBD1. V gave up 2 bases and J gave up 6 bases; unmatched junction bases: 10. Germline CDR1 is DFQATT and CDR2 is SNEGSKA (reference sequence). This CDR3 region has 14 residues.

This clonotype was seen at least ten times. This rearrangement joins TRBV9 to TRBJ2-5; 10 positions match TRBD2. V shed 2 bases and J 5 bases; nucleotides not matched to a gene: 9. Germline V gene lookup returns CDR1 SGDLS and CDR2 YYNGEE. The CDR3 length is 16 residues. The CDR3 loop is CASSVSPGLAVETQYF. The CDR3 DNA follows: TGTGCCAGCAGCGTTTCCCCTGGACTAGCGGTGGAGACCCAGTACTTC.

This clonotype came up many times. The chain is built from TRBV6-2 or TRBV6-3 and TRBJ2-7, with a tentative D call TRBD1 (6 bases). The V gene lost 6 bases and the J gene lost 1 base, with 19 bases spanning the gap. The germline V gene encodes CDR1 MNHEY and CDR2 SVGEGT. This CDR3 comprises 16 residues. The CDR3 is CASSRRRRTASYEQYF. In DNA form, the CDR3 reads TGTGCCAGCAGCCGACGACGTAGGACAGCTTCCTACGAGCAGTACTTC.

V usage is TRBV12-3 or TRBV12-4 and J usage is TRBJ2-3; D remains ambiguous. The CDR3 loop spans 15 amino acids. Trimming cost V 3 bases and J 0 bases, with 10 bases left between them. The CDR3 spells CASSFGGVSTDTQYF. CDR3 in DNA: TGTGCCAGCAGTTTTGGTGGAGTGAGCACAGATACGCAGTATTTT.